The sequence of this T cell receptor (beta chain) was determined in a study of a mutant IDH1 vaccine in newly diagnosed glioma. Points from the study as a whole: Across multiple MHC alleles, 80% to 95% of patients had vaccine-induced responses.

On this clone itself: The antigen is undetermined.

This sample's time point: baseline, week 1 (first vaccination visit). Treatment indicated: pre-vaccination baseline after standard-of-care therapy. Astrocytomas that were new, WHO grade 3 or 4, IDH1-mutant and ATRX-lost were present in the donors. The repertoire was sequenced with immunoSEQ multiplex PCR; TCRdb's copy has only in-frame clones and lacks some. The sample holds about 16,000 clones, roughly 85% seen once. Trimming pared 0 bases from V and 2 bases from J, leaving 14 bases between. The length of the CDR3 is 16 residues. In germline, CDR1 is SGDLS, CDR2 YYNGEE. V is TRBV9 and J is TRBJ1-2; D not certain. Material: PBMCs, obtained from a glioma patient treated with radiotherapy, temozolomide or both. This receptor was taken from a man aged 35-49 years with glioma. The CDR3 reads CASSVVPGVGNYGYTF. DNA for the CDR3: TGTGCCAGCAGCGTAGTCCCCGGGGTAGGGAACTATGGCTACACCTTC.